These 6 T cell receptor beta chains came from one sample sequenced in a study of cytomegalovirus exposure and HLA in healthy donors. The PCR had 60 Vbeta and 13 Jbeta primers. TCRdb's copy holds only in-frame clones and misses some; the assay was immunoSEQ multiplex PCR. The table lists some 130,000 clones, about three quarters of them singletons, with over 2% in the top ten. Sequencing was carried out using PBMCs. The receptors here all came from a woman aged 60-70 years in good health and CMV-seropositive.

The genes are TRBV2 and TRBJ1-2, with 7 bases fitting TRBD1. In germline, CDR1 is SNHLY, CDR2 FYNNEI. There are 13 residues in the CDR3. V was clipped by 5 bases and J by 3 bases; unmatched bases: 3. In nucleotides, the CDR3 is TGTGCCAGCAGTTACGGGACAGACTATGGCTACACCTTC. It specifies CASSYGTDYGYTF.

The CDR3 region is CASSVAGTARSGANVLTF. The CDR3 DNA reads as TGTGCCAGCAGCGTAGCCGGGACAGCGCGCTCTGGGGCCAACGTCCTGACTTTC. This chain uses TRBV9 with TRBJ2-6, with 7 bases identical to TRBD1. Trimming took 0 bases from V and 0 from J; bases not matched to a gene: 6. The CDR3 sequence is 18 residues long. Germline assignment: CDR1 SGDLS and CDR2 YYNGEE.

The chain uses TRBV6-5 and TRBJ2-1; the match to TRBD2 covers 11 bases. This CDR3 is 16 amino acids long. Germline V lookup: CDR1 MNHEY, CDR2 SVGAGI. J was trimmed by 2 bases and V by 4 bases; bases with no gene match: 4. The CDR3 nucleotides read TGTGCCAGCAGTTCTAGCGGGGGGAGGGCCTACAATGAGCAGTTCTTC. Translation: CASSSSGGRAYNEQFF.

The chain couples TRBV9 to TRBJ1-2; 7 bases map to TRBD1. This CDR3 comprises 14 residues. V dropped 6 bases and J dropped 3; count of bases not matched to a gene: 8. Looked up from germline, CDR1 is SGDLS and CDR2 is YYNGEE. The CDR3 spells CASTWTGFDYGYTF. In nucleotides, the CDR3 is TGTGCCAGCACCTGGACAGGTTTCGACTATGGCTACACCTTC. The variable domain in full, with the rest retrieved from reference TRBV9 and TRBJ1-2, is DSGVTQTPKHLITATGQRVTLRCSPRSGDLSVYWYQQSLDQGLQFLIQYYNGEERAKGNILERFSAQQFPDLHSELNLSSLELGDSALYFCASTWTGFDYGYTFGSGTRLTVV.

This rearrangement joins TRBV5-1 to TRBJ2-1; 9 bases fit TRBD2. Germline trimming cut 2 bases from V and 1 base from J; bases unmatched to any gene: 4. This CDR3 is 16 amino acids long. Germline CDR1 and CDR2: SGHRS and YFSETQ. The CDR3 coding sequence is TGCGCCAGCAGCTTAAGGACTAGCGATTCCTACAATGAGCAGTTCTTC. Its translation is CASSLRTSDSYNEQFF.

The gene calls are TRBV11-2 and TRBJ1-6, with TRBD1 matching over 9 bases. With V trimmed by 3 bases and J by 8 bases, 5 bases remained unmatched. Germline CDR1 reads SGHAT; CDR2 reads FQNNGV. The CDR3 is made up of 15 amino acids. Here the CDR3 reads CASSLVGQGYSPLHF. CDR3 sequence (DNA): TGTGCCAGCAGCTTGGTGGGACAGGGATATTCACCCCTCCACTTT.